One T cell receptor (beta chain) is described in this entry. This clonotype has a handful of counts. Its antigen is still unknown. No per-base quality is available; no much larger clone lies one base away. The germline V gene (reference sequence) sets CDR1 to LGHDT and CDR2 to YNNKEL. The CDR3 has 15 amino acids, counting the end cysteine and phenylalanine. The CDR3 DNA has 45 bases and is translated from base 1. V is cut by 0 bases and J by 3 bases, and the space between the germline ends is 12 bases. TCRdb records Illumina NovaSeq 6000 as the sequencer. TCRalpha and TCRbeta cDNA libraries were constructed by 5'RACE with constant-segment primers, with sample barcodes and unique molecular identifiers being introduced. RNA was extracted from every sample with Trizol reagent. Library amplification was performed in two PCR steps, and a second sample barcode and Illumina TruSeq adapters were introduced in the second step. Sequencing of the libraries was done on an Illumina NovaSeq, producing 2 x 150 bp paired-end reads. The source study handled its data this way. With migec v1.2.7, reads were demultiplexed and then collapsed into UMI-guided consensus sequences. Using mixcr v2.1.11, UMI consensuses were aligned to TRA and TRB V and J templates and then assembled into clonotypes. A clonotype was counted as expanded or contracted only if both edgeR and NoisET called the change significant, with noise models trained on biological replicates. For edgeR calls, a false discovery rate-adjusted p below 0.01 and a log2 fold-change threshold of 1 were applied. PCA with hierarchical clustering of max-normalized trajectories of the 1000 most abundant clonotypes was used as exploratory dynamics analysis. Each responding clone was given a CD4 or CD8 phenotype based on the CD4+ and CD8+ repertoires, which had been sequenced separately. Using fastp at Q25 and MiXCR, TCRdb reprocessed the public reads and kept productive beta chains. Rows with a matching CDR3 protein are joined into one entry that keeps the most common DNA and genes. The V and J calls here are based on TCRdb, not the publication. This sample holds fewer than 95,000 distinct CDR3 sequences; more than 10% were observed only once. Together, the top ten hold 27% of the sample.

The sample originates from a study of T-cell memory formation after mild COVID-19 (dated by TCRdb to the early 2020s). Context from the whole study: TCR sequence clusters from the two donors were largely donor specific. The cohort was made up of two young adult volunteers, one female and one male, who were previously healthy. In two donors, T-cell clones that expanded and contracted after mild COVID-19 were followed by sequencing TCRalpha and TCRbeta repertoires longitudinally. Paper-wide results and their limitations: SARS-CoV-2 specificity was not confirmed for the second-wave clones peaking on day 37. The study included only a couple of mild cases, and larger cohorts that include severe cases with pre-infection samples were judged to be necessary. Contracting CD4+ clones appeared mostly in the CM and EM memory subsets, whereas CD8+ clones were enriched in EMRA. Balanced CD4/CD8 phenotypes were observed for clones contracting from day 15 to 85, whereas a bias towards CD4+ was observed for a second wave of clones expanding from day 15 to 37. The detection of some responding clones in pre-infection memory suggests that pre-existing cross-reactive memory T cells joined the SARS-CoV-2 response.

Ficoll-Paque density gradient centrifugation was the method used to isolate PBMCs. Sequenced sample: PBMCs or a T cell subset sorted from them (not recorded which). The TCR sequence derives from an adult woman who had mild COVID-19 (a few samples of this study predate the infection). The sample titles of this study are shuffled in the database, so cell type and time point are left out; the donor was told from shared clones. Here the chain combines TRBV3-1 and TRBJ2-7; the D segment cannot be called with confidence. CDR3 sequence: CASSQESYYFYEQYF. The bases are TGTGCCAGCAGCCAAGAGTCCTACTACTTCTACGAGCAGTACTTC.